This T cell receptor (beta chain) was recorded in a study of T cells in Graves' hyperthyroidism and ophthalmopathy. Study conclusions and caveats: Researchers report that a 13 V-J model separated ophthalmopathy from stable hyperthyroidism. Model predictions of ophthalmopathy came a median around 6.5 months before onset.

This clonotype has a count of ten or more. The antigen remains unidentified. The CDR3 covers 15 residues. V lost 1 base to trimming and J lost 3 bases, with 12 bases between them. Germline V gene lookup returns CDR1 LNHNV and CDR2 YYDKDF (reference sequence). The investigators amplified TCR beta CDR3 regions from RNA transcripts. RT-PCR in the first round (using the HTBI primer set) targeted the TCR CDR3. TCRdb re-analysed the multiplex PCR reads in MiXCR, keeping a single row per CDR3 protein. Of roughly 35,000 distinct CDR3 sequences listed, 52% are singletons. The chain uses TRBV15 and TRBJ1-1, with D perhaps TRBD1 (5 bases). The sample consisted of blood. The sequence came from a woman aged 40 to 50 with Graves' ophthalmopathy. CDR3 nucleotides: TGTGCCACCAGCAGAGTGTTGCAAGGGGACACTGAAGCTTTCTTT. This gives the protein CATSRVLQGDTEAFF.